This T cell receptor (beta chain) was identified during a study of patients and donors after allogeneic stem cell transplantation. This clonotype showed up just a few times. The CDR3 extends over 12 amino acids. Germline V gene data show CDR1 as MNHEY and CDR2 as SMNVEV (reference sequence). V lost 5 bases and J 8 bases, leaving 12 bases between the germline ends. MiXCR was run by TCRdb on the RT-PCR reads, yielding one entry per CDR3 protein. Of approximately 410,000 distinct CDR3 sequences listed, roughly 17% are singletons. The chain couples TRBV27 to TRBJ1-2; D is possibly TRBD1 (6 bases). The source material was blood, either unsorted or a sorted T cell fraction (not recorded which). This TCR was recovered from a human donor who was either an allogeneic HSCT recipient or a stem cell or donor lymphocyte infusion donor (not recorded which). It is not recorded whose cells these are; they may come from a transplant donor. CDR3: CASSKSGEGYTF. The CDR3 DNA reads as TGTGCCAGCAGTAAGTCAGGGGAAGGCTACACCTTC.